Sequencing of this T cell receptor beta chain was carried out in a study of Graves' ophthalmopathy and Graves' hyperthyroidism. Study in general: If no ophthalmopathy appeared within 18 months of follow-up, hyperthyroidism was termed stable.

CDR3 length: 17 amino acids. V dropped 6 bases and J dropped 0; count of bases not matched to a gene: 8. Amplified TCR beta CDR3 regions were obtained using RNA transcripts as template. Investigators did first-round RT-PCR with HTBI primers, then second-round multiplex PCR. TCRdb reprocessed the multiplex PCR reads with MiXCR, giving one entry per CDR3 protein. Counted here are 500,000 to 700,000 distinct CDR3 sequences, just under 40% occurring once; the ten biggest clones make up 3.5% to 5%. This rearrangement joins TRBV12-3 or TRBV12-4 to TRBJ2-7; 13 bases are shared with TRBD2. Sequencing was done on a sample of peripheral blood or thyroid tissue (not recorded which). The TCR comes from an adult man with Graves' hyperthyroidism. The CDR3 here is CASSQLAGGYSSYEQYF. Here the CDR3 DNA reads TGTGCCAGCAGCCAACTAGCGGGAGGGTACAGCTCCTACGAGCAGTACTTC.